The T cell receptor beta chain described here comes from a study of cytomegalovirus exposure and HLA in healthy donors. Findings of the study overall: In vitro confirmation showed a few CMV-associated chains to be CMV antigen specific.

The PCR had 60 Vbeta and 13 Jbeta primers. Assay used: immunoSEQ multiplex PCR; TCRdb lists only in-frame clones, some missing. The data contain around 170,000 clones, around 80% of them seen just once; the ten biggest clones take up 1.4%. A note on this clone: The antigen is not known.

V dropped 6 bases and J dropped 0 bases, with 14 bases sitting between them. Germline CDR1 is ENHRY and CDR2 is SYGVKD. The CDR3 spans 15 residues. Source material: PBMCs. The source is a man aged 18 to 29 in good health and CMV-seronegative. This chain connects TRBV10-3 to TRBJ1-1; D not resolved. CDR3 nucleotide sequence: TGTGCCATCAGCCGACAATCAACCATGAACACTGAAGCTTTCTTT. Its translation is CAISRQSTMNTEAFF.